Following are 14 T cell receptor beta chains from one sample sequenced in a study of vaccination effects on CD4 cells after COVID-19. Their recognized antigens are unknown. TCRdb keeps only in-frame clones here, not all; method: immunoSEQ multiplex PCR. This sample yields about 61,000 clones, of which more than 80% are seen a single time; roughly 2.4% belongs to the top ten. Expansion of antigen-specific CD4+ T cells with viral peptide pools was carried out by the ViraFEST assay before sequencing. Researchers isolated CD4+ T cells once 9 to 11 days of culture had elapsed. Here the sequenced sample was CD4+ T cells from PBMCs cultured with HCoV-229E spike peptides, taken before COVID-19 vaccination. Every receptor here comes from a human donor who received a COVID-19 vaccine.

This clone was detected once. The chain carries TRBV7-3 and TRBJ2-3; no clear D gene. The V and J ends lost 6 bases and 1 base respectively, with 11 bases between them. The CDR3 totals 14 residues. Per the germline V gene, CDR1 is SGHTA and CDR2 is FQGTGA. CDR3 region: CASSFGGGTDTQYF. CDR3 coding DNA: TGTGCCAGCAGTTTCGGTGGGGGCACAGATACGCAGTATTTT.

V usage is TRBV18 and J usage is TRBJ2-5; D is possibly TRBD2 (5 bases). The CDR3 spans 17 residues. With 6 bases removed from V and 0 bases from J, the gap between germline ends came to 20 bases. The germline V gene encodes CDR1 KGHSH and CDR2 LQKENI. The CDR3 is CASSPIGPSRNQETQYF. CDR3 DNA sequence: TGTGCCAGCTCGCCGATTGGTCCTAGCCGGAACCAAGAGACCCAGTACTTC.

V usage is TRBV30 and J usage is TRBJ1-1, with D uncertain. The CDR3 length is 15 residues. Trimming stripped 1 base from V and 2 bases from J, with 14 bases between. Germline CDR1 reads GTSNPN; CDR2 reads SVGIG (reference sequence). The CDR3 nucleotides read TGTGCCTGGAGTGCCGGGGTATTAAGTAACACTGAAGCTTTCTTT. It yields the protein CAWSAGVLSNTEAFF.

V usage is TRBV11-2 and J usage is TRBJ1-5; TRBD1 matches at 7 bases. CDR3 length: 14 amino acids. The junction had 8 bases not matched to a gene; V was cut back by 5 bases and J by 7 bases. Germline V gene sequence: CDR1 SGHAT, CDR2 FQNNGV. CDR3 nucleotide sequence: TGTGCCAGCAGCCAGACAGGGCCGGGGCAGCCCCAGCATTTT. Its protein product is CASSQTGPGQPQHF.

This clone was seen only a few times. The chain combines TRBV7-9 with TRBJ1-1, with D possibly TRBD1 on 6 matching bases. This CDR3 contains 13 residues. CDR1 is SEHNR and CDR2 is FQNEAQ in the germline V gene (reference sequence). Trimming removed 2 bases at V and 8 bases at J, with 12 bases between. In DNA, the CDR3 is TGTGCCAGCAGCTTATGGCTAGGGACAGAAGCTTTCTTT. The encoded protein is CASSLWLGTEAFF.

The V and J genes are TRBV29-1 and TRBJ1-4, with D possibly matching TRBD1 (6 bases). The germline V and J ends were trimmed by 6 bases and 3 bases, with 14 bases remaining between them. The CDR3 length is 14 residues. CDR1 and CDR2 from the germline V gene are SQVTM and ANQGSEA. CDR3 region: CSVTRQVPNEKLFF. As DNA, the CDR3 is TGCAGCGTAACCCGACAGGTGCCTAATGAAAAACTGTTTTTT.

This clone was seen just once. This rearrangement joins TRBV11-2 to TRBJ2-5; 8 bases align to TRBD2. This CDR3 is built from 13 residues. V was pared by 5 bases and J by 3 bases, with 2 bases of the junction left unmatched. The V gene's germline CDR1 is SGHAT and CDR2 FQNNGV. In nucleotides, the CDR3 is TGTGCCAGCAGCCCGGGACTAGAAGAGACCCAGTACTTC. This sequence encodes CASSPGLEETQYF.

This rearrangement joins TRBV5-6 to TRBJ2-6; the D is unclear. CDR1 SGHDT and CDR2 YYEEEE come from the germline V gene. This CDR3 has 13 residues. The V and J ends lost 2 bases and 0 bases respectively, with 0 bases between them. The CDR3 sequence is CASSFSGANVLTF. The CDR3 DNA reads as TGTGCCAGCAGCTTCTCTGGGGCCAACGTCCTGACTTTC.

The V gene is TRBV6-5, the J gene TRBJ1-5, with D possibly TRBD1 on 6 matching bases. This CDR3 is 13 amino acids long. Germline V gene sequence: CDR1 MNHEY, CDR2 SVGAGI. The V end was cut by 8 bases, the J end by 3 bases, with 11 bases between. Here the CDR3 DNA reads TGTGCCAGCCGCCGGGACAACAATCAGCCCCAGCATTTT. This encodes CASRRDNNQPQHF.

CDR3 sequence reads: CASGVMTGKNTEAFF. The CDR3 region has the DNA TGTGCCAGCGGTGTGATGACAGGGAAGAATACTGAAGCTTTCTTT. The chain has TRBV28 and TRBJ1-1; 7 bases match TRBD1. Germline values: CDR1 MDHEN, CDR2 SYDVKM. CDR3 length: 15 amino acids. The ends lost 8 bases at V and 5 bases at J; junction bases unmatched: 14.

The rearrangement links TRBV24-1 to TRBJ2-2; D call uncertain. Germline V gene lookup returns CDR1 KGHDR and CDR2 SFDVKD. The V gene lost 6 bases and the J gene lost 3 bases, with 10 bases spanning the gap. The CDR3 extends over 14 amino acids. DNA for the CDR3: TGTGCCACCAGTCTCCCGTCAGACACCGGGGAGCTGTTTTTT. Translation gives CATSLPSDTGELFF.

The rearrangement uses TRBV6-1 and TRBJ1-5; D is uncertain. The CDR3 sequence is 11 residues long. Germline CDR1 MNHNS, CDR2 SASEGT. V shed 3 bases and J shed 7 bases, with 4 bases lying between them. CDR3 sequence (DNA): TGTGCCAGCAGTGAGGGACAGCCCCAGCATTTT. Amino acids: CASSEGQPQHF.

The chain's CDR3 is CASSFRPVGNEQFF. The CDR3 DNA follows: TGTGCCAGCAGTTTTCGCCCAGTTGGCAATGAGCAGTTCTTC. The V and J genes are TRBV27 and TRBJ2-1; no definite D call. The germline CDR1 and CDR2 sequences are MNHEY and SMNVEV (reference sequence). The V end was cut by 3 bases, the J end by 6 bases, with 12 bases between. The CDR3 runs 14 residues.

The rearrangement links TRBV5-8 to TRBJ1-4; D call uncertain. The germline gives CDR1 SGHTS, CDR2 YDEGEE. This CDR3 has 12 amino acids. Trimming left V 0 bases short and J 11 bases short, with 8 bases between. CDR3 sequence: CASSLAGRKLFF. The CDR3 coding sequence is TGTGCCAGCAGCTTGGCTGGAAGGAAACTGTTTTTT.